One sample yielded the 7 T cell receptor beta chains listed below, sequenced in a study of T cells in Graves' hyperthyroidism and ophthalmopathy. Amplified TCR beta CDR3 regions derived from RNA transcripts. HTBI primers drove first-round RT-PCR of the TCR CDR3. TCRdb reprocessed the multiplex PCR reads via MiXCR and lists one record per CDR3 protein. The table includes about 400,000 distinct CDR3 sequences, 15% to 19% detected once. Sequenced material: blood. The origin of the receptors is a woman aged 18-29 years with Graves' hyperthyroidism.

At least ten counts were recorded for this clonotype. The rearrangement joins TRBV28 to TRBJ1-5; 7 bases match TRBD1. V was clipped by 6 bases and J by 4 bases; unmatched bases: 9. Germline loops: CDR1 MDHEN, CDR2 SYDVKM. The CDR3 runs to 15 residues. CDR3 region: CASRRSRDRNQPQHF. CDR3 DNA sequence: TGTGCCAGCAGACGATCCCGGGACAGAAATCAGCCCCAGCATTTT.

The sample holds a few counts of this clonotype. The rearrangement uses TRBV20-1 and TRBJ1-1; D uncertain. Per germline, CDR1 DFQATT and CDR2 SNEGSKA (reference sequence). The CDR3 sequence is 12 residues long. V dropped 4 bases and J dropped 6 bases, with 12 bases sitting between them. CDR3 sequence reads: CSAKGQIPEAFF. The CDR3 coding sequence is TGCAGTGCTAAAGGTCAGATTCCTGAAGCTTTCTTT.

This clonotype was seen repeatedly, ten times or more. The chain carries TRBV5-1 and TRBJ1-1; no firm D call. Germline CDR1 reads SGHRS; CDR2 reads YFSETQ. With 0 bases removed from V and 0 bases from J, the gap between germline ends came to 9 bases. The CDR3 has 15 residues. CDR3 sequence: CASSLVGTVNTEAFF. The CDR3 nucleotides read TGCGCCAGCAGCTTGGTGGGTACGGTGAACACTGAAGCTTTCTTT.

Many counts were recorded for this clonotype. The chain combines TRBV12-3 or TRBV12-4 with TRBJ1-6; D might be TRBD1 (6 bases). The CDR3 is made up of 15 amino acids. The V gene lost 1 base and the J gene lost 5 bases, with 9 bases spanning the gap. CDR3 DNA: TGTGCCAGCAGTTTAGGGGACACAGATAATTCACCCCTCCACTTT. Translating it yields CASSLGDTDNSPLHF.

The DNA for the CDR3 is TGTGCCAGTGGGACAGGGCCGAACACCGGGGAGCTGTTTTTT. The encoded protein is CASGTGPNTGELFF. This rearrangement joins TRBV19 to TRBJ2-2; 9 bases map to TRBD1. V lost 8 bases, J lost 0 bases, and 1 base stayed unmatched. The CDR3 runs to 14 residues. Germline CDR1 is LNHDA and CDR2 is SQIVND (reference sequence).

This clonotype was counted at least ten times. The chain links TRBV20-1 to TRBJ1-2, with D possibly matching TRBD1 (5 bases). The CDR3 length is 14 residues. Looked up from germline, CDR1 is DFQATT and CDR2 is SNEGSKA (reference sequence). Trimming took off 6 bases at V and 2 bases at J, with 16 bases between the two ends. The CDR3 sequence is CSAKTAGTNYGYTF. The CDR3 coding sequence is TGCAGTGCAAAGACGGCAGGGACCAACTATGGCTACACCTTC.

This clonotype appeared many times. The chain couples TRBV2 to TRBJ2-6; D is perhaps TRBD1 or TRBD2 (5 bases each). V lost 4 bases and J 0 bases, leaving 13 bases between the germline ends. CDR1 and CDR2 from the germline V gene are SNHLY and FYNNEI. The CDR3 runs to 17 residues. Written as DNA, the CDR3 is TGTGCCAGCAGTGGGGGACGGAGGAACTCTGGGGCCAACGTCCTGACTTTC. This encodes CASSGGRRNSGANVLTF.